The 22 T cell receptor beta chains below were found in one sample sequenced in a study of CD8+CD57+ T cells in acquired aplastic anemia. For CDR3 and TCR beta VDJ profiling, genomic DNA was the template used. One entry per CDR3 protein, called by TCRdb with MiXCR from the reads. The repertoire has 200,000 to 300,000 distinct CDR3 sequences, 65% to 90% of them found once; the top ten carry 40% to 50%. Only patients with CD8+CD57+ cell expansion on flow cytometry were chosen for sequencing. Sequenced input: sorted CD4+, CD8+, or CD8+CD57+ T cells (not recorded which) from PBMCs. The receptors were gathered from a human donor with aplastic anemia.

In regard to this clonotype: No conserved phenylalanine or tryptophan ends this CDR3, so it is likely a read error. The limits of the CDR3 on the DNA are not certain, so only TCRdb's listed CDR3 is given. The rearrangement uses TRBV7-3 and TRBJ1-2; the DNA was not used to check the table's D call, TRBD1. The CDR3 totals 13 residues, both ends included. Germline CDR1 is SGHTA and CDR2 is FQGTGA. The CDR3 region is CASSLAPLGSAAT.

To note about this clonotype: Sequence at one end of the junction differs from germline and may be a read error. J is TRBJ1-6 and V is TRBV7-9; D remains unclear. Germline V lookup: CDR1 SEHNR, CDR2 FQNEAQ (reference sequence). CDR3 length equals 16 residues. CDR3 region: CASSLRTGGYDQPLHF. CDR3 nucleotides: TGCGCCAGCAGCTTAAGGACGGGCGGATACGATCAGCCCCTCCACTTT.

Turning to this clonotype: This CDR3 is missing its conserved last phenylalanine or tryptophan, likely due to a read error. The limits of the CDR3 on the DNA are not certain, so only TCRdb's listed CDR3 is given. The CDR3: CASSLDVTENTEA. This chain joins TRBV11-3 and TRBJ2-3; the table names TRBD1, a call not compared with the DNA. The CDR3 length equals 13 residues, ends included. Germline values: CDR1 SGHNT, CDR2 YENEEA.

This chain connects TRBV9 to TRBJ1-1; 9 positions agree with TRBD1. This CDR3 is 17 amino acids long. V was pared by 0 bases and J by 5 bases, with 11 bases of the junction left unmatched. The germline gives CDR1 SGDLS, CDR2 YYNGEE. CDR3 nucleotides: TGTGCCAGCAGCGTAGGTACACAGGGGGCCCAGAATACTGAAGCTTTCTTT. Translated: CASSVGTQGAQNTEAFF.

V and J are TRBV9 and TRBJ2-7; D is possibly TRBD2 (6 bases). V shed 3 bases and J shed 9 bases, with 22 bases lying between them. CDR1 and CDR2 (germline): SGDLS, YYNGEE. The CDR3 is made up of 15 amino acids. CDR3 loop: CASSDGASVLYTQYF. Here the CDR3 DNA reads TGTGCCAGCAGCGACGGGGCTAGCGTACTATACACGCAGTACTTC.

Only one count was recorded for this clonotype. The gene calls are TRBV9 and TRBJ2-7; 8 bases are a match to TRBD1. This CDR3 has 18 residues. Germline CDR1 SGDLS, CDR2 YYNGEE. V was clipped by 2 bases and J by 0 bases; unmatched bases: 13. CDR3 amino acids: CASSVHPDRAYGSYEQYV. The CDR3 region has the DNA TGTGCCAGCAGCGTTCATCCGGACAGGGCATATGGCTCCTACGAGCAGTACGTC.

Comments on this clonotype: One end of the junction does not line up with germline, which may come from a read error. This chain connects TRBV7-8 to TRBJ2-3, with 10 positions matching TRBD2. Germline assignment: CDR1 SGHVS and CDR2 FQNEAQ. The CDR3 is 14 amino acids. The CDR3 loop reads CASSVAGGPDTKYF. CDR3 in DNA: TGTGCCAGCAGCGTAGCGGGAGGACCCGATACGAAGTATTTT.

The table lists this clonotype with a few counts. V gene TRBV7-9 combines with J gene TRBJ2-3; D is uncertain. The CDR3 spans 14 residues. Germline CDR1 reads SEHNR; CDR2 reads FQNEAQ (reference sequence). Trimming stripped 6 bases from V and 6 bases from J, with 16 bases between. CDR3 residues: CASSPPAGPDTQYF. The CDR3, as DNA: TGTGCCAGCAGTCCACCAGCAGGTCCCGATACGCAGTATTTT.

The chain couples TRBV24-1 to TRBJ1-6, with D perhaps TRBD1 (6 bases). CDR1 and CDR2 from the germline V gene are KGHDR and SFDVKD. V was clipped by 4 bases and J by 5 bases, with 8 bases between them. This CDR3 has 14 residues. CDR3 DNA: TGTGCCACCAGTGACCGGACAGATAATTCACCCCTCCACTTT. Translation: CATSDRTDNSPLHF.

The V and J genes are TRBV20-1 and TRBJ2-2; D not certain. This CDR3 is built from 13 residues. CDR1 and CDR2 from the germline V gene are DFQATT and SNEGSKA (reference sequence). The V gene lost 1 base and the J gene lost 3 bases, with 6 bases spanning the gap. This CDR3 reads CSARGGDTGELFF. The CDR3, as DNA: TGCAGTGCTAGAGGCGGAGACACCGGGGAGCTGTTTTTT.

The sample holds many counts of this clonotype. V usage is TRBV7-6 and J usage is TRBJ2-1, with D possibly TRBD1 on 6 matching bases. Trimming shortened V by 0 bases and J by 11 bases, and 20 bases separated the two germline ends. CDR1 and CDR2 (germline): SGHVS, FNYEAQ. The CDR3 consists of 16 residues. The CDR3 spells CASSLAHGTKETQQFF. CDR3 nucleotides: TGTGCCAGCAGCTTAGCCCACGGGACAAAAGAGACCCAGCAGTTCTTC. Together with reference TRBV7-6 and TRBJ2-1, the CDR3 gives the full variable domain: GAGVSQSPRYKVTKRGQDVALRCDPISGHVSLYWYRQALGQGPEFLTYFNYEAQQDKSGLPNDRFSAERPEGSISTLTIQRTEQRDSAMYRCASSLAHGTKETQQFFGPGTRLTVL.

Note on this clonotype: Lacking the conserved final phenylalanine or tryptophan, this CDR3 likely reflects a read error. No DNA is shown, since the ends of the CDR3 on it are uncertain; the CDR3 is the one TCRdb lists. This CDR3 reads CASSLASRRDTY. The chain recombines TRBV7-8 with TRBJ1-2. Germline V gene lookup returns CDR1 SGHVS and CDR2 FQNEAQ. The length of the CDR3 is 12 amino acids, counting both ends.

This clonotype was seen a single time. This chain connects TRBV9 to TRBJ2-3, with D maybe TRBD1 (6 bases). The J call may be faulty, since TRBJ1-5 better matches the DNA end. The CDR3 is made up of 14 amino acids. Germline lookup yields CDR1 SGDLS and CDR2 YYNGEE. The CDR3 DNA follows: TGTGCCAGCAGCGTATCCGGGGGCTCCGATACGCAGCATTTT. Translating it yields CASSVSGGSDTQHF.

The V call is TRBV7-6, the J call TRBJ2-5, with D maybe TRBD2 (6 bases). The germline V gene encodes CDR1 SGHVS and CDR2 FNYEAQ. The CDR3 is 15 residues long. V was trimmed by 5 bases and J by 14 bases, leaving 27 bases between them. The CDR3 protein is CASSLRRVPSGANYF. The DNA for the CDR3 is TGTGCCAGCAGCCTACGGAGGGTCCCCTCTGGGGCCAACTACTTC. Complete variable domain (other parts from reference TRBV7-6 and TRBJ2-5): GAGVSQSPRYKVTKRGQDVALRCDPISGHVSLYWYRQALGQGPEFLTYFNYEAQQDKSGLPNDRFSAERPEGSISTLTIQRTEQRDSAMYRCASSLRRVPSGANYFGPGTRLLVL.

Points on this clonotype: In this CDR3 the conserved last residue, phenylalanine or tryptophan, is missing, so a read error is likely. The limits of the CDR3 on the DNA are not certain, so only TCRdb's listed CDR3 is given. The chain joins TRBV7-4 to TRBJ2-3; TRBD2 is the table's D call and was not checked against the DNA. Including both end residues, the CDR3 is 13 amino acids long. In germline, CDR1 is SGHVT, CDR2 SQSDAQ. CDR3 in amino acids: CASSVERGNSEQY.

J is TRBJ2-5 and V is TRBV7-9, with unresolved D. V was clipped by 5 bases and J by 2 bases, with 12 bases between them. The CDR3 covers 14 residues. Per germline, CDR1 SEHNR and CDR2 FQNEAQ (reference sequence). CDR3 sequence: CASSAGAEQETQYF. CDR3 coding DNA: TGTGCCAGCAGCGCAGGCGCCGAGCAAGAGACCCAGTACTTC.

The J gene is TRBJ2-1, the V gene TRBV19; 10 nucleotides align to TRBD1. J was trimmed by 1 base and V by 4 bases; bases with no gene match: 4. Germline lookup yields CDR1 LNHDA and CDR2 SQIVND (reference sequence). The CDR3 consists of 16 residues. CDR3 loop: CASSTGTGVSYNEQFF. The CDR3 DNA reads TGTGCCAGTAGTACCGGGACAGGGGTTTCCTACAATGAGCAGTTCTTC.

This clonotype was recorded once. The chain employs TRBV9 and TRBJ2-3, with D maybe TRBD1 (7 bases). The germline V gene encodes CDR1 SGDLS and CDR2 YYNGEE. The CDR3 is 14 residues long. Trimming pared 0 bases from V and 11 bases from J, leaving 16 bases between. CDR3 nucleotides: TGTGCCAGCAGCGTAGGAGGAGGGGGCGATGAGCAGTATTTT. Translated: CASSVGGGGDEQYF.

With regard to this clonotype: An end of the junction does not agree with germline; a read error may underlie this. The V and J genes are TRBV7-6 and TRBJ2-5; D remains ambiguous. Germline V gene sequence: CDR1 SGHVS, CDR2 FNYEAQ. The CDR3 covers 14 residues. The DNA for the CDR3 is TGTGCCAGCAGCAGAGGCACGTCGCAAGGGCGATCGACTTTC. Its protein is CASSRGTSQGRSTF.

Ten or more counts support this clonotype. V and J are TRBV6-2 or TRBV6-3 and TRBJ2-3; a weak D match, TRBD2 (6 bases). Germline V gene sequence: CDR1 MNHEY, CDR2 SVGEGT. V shed 5 bases and J shed 4 bases, with 19 bases lying between them. CDR3 size: 16 residues. CDR3 DNA sequence: TGTGCCAGCAGTCGCGCGGGGATGGGTACAGCAGATACGCAGTATTTT. This sequence encodes CASSRAGMGTADTQYF.

The rearrangement uses TRBV9 and TRBJ2-1; D not certain. The germline V gene has CDR1 SGDLS and CDR2 YYNGEE. The V and J ends lost 5 bases and 4 bases respectively, with 19 bases between them. The CDR3 loop spans 16 amino acids. CDR3 in DNA: TGTGCCAGCAGAGGAGCTGGGAACATTCAGTACAATGAGCAGTTCTTC. This encodes CASRGAGNIQYNEQFF.

CDR3 coding DNA: TGTGCCATCAGTGAGTCTTGGTCTAGCGCCGGCAATGAGCAGTTCTTC. The encoded protein is CAISESWSSAGNEQFF. J is TRBJ2-1 and V is TRBV10-3, with D possibly matching TRBD2 (6 bases). Germline CDR1 and CDR2: ENHRY and SYGVKD. Trimming stripped 0 bases from V and 6 bases from J, with 15 bases between. The CDR3 is made up of 16 amino acids.